These 26 T cell receptor beta chains came from one sample sequenced in a study of cytomegalovirus exposure and HLA in healthy donors. PCR primers comprised 60 Vbeta and 13 Jbeta primers. Generated by immunoSEQ multiplex PCR, the TCRdb table keeps only in-frame clones and is missing some. The sample has around 150,000 clones; 75% to 80% are singletons. What was sequenced was PBMCs. These receptors originate from a man between 45 and 60 years old in good health and CMV-seropositive.

This clone was recorded a few times. This chain links TRBV2 with TRBJ2-3, with 9 bases matching TRBD2. Germline lookup yields CDR1 SNHLY and CDR2 FYNNEI. CDR3 length: 15 amino acids. Trimming removed 2 bases from V and 1 base from J; junction bases left unmatched: 1. Written as DNA, the CDR3 is TGTGCCAGCAGTGAATTAGCGGGGGGCACAGATACGCAGTATTTT. It specifies CASSELAGGTDTQYF.

The rearrangement joins TRBV27 to TRBJ1-4; 8 positions match TRBD1. The CDR3 is 15 amino acids. In germline, CDR1 is MNHEY, CDR2 SMNVEV (reference sequence). Trimming at V came to 4 bases and at J to 2 bases, leaving 3 bases not matched to a gene. CDR3 coding DNA: TGTGCCAGCAGTTCAACAGGGGGGACTAATGAAAAACTGTTTTTT. Translated: CASSSTGGTNEKLFF.

J is TRBJ1-6 and V is TRBV5-6; TRBD1 might be the D (6 bases). Germline V CDR1 and CDR2: SGHDT, YYEEEE. Deletions cut 4 bases from V and 0 bases from J, with 14 bases between. The length of the CDR3 is 17 residues. The chain's CDR3 is CASSQGQLSSYNSPLHF. CDR3 nucleotide sequence: TGTGCCAGCAGCCAGGGACAACTGAGCTCCTATAATTCACCCCTCCACTTT.

On this clone itself: One junction end does not reproduce the germline sequence, and a read error may be involved. The gene calls are TRBV7-9 and TRBJ1-1; 7 bases match TRBD1. CDR1 SEHNR and CDR2 FQNEAQ come from the germline V gene (reference sequence). The CDR3 contains 14 residues. As DNA, the CDR3 is TGTTCCAGCAGCCTGGGACAGAACCTAGGTGAAGCTTTCTTT. This sequence encodes CSSSLGQNLGEAFF.

This chain links TRBV19 with TRBJ2-3; tentative D call: TRBD2 (7 bases). Trimming took 3 bases from V and 5 from J, leaving 18 bases between them. Germline CDR1 LNHDA, CDR2 SQIVND (reference sequence). The CDR3 totals 16 residues. This CDR3 is CASSMSMGGAKDTQYF. DNA for the CDR3: TGTGCCAGTAGTATGTCTATGGGGGGGGCTAAAGATACGCAGTATTTT.

This sequence joins TRBV9 and TRBJ2-1; 8 nucleotides agree with TRBD2. In germline, CDR1 is SGDLS, CDR2 YYNGEE. Losses at the gene ends were 0 bases for V and 4 bases for J; bases not matched to a gene: 9. This CDR3 is built from 17 residues. The CDR3 region has the DNA TGTGCCAGCAGCGTAGGGCCCAGCGGGGGAACATACAATGAGCAGTTCTTC. It translates to CASSVGPSGGTYNEQFF.

The chain links TRBV4-1 to TRBJ1-1, with D hard to call. V shed 2 bases and J shed 0 bases, with 4 bases lying between them. Germline V gene data show CDR1 as MGHRA and CDR2 as YSYEKL. The CDR3 spans 13 residues. CDR3 bases: TGCGCCAGCAGCCAACTAGTGAACACTGAAGCTTTCTTT. Translated: CASSQLVNTEAFF.

The chain couples TRBV7-9 to TRBJ1-4; TRBD1 might be the D (6 bases). CDR1 and CDR2 from the germline V gene are SEHNR and FQNEAQ (reference sequence). The V gene lost 5 bases and the J gene lost 10 bases, with 20 bases spanning the gap. This CDR3 region has 15 residues. The CDR3 region has the DNA TGTGCCAGCAGCCACGAAGGAGGGAGGGGGGGAAAACTGTTTTTT. This gives the protein CASSHEGGRGGKLFF.

This chain links TRBV28 with TRBJ2-7; D may be TRBD1 (5 bases). Germline V lookup: CDR1 MDHEN, CDR2 SYDVKM. With 1 base removed from V and 0 bases from J, the gap between germline ends came to 13 bases. The CDR3 covers 16 residues. The DNA for the CDR3 is TGTGCCAGCAGTTTATCCACAGGAACCTACTCCTACGAGCAGTACTTC. Translation gives CASSLSTGTYSYEQYF.

The chain carries TRBV28 and TRBJ2-7; 8 bases line up with TRBD1. The CDR3 sequence is 15 residues long. CDR1 and CDR2 from the germline V gene are MDHEN and SYDVKM. Unmatched junction bases numbered 5, after V lost 2 bases and J lost 2 bases. The CDR3 here is CASSLGQGAAYEQYV. CDR3 sequence (DNA): TGTGCCAGCAGTTTAGGTCAGGGGGCTGCCTACGAGCAGTACGTC.

V and J are TRBV7-2 and TRBJ2-3; the D is unclear. Germline loops: CDR1 SGHTA, CDR2 FQGNSA. The length of the CDR3 is 13 residues. The V end was cut by 0 bases, the J end by 4 bases, with 5 bases between. CDR3 in amino acids: CASSLARADTQYF. CDR3 bases: TGTGCCAGCAGCTTAGCACGGGCAGATACGCAGTATTTT.

V is TRBV6-1 and J is TRBJ2-5, with TRBD2 as a possible D gene (6 bases). Germline CDR1 is MNHNS and CDR2 is SASEGT. V was cut by 5 bases and J by 4 bases, with 14 bases left in between. This CDR3 region has 14 residues. The CDR3: CASSNNQGGETQYF. CDR3 DNA: TGTGCCAGCAGTAACAATCAGGGAGGAGAGACCCAGTACTTC.

The chain employs TRBV7-2 and TRBJ1-6; 9 bases agree with TRBD1. V lost 5 bases, J lost 8 bases, and 4 bases stayed unmatched. Germline CDR1 SGHTA, CDR2 FQGNSA. The CDR3 extends over 14 amino acids. The CDR3 region is CASSATGGDSPLHF. The CDR3 coding sequence is TGTGCCAGCAGCGCCACAGGGGGCGATTCACCCCTCCACTTT.

There are a few counts of this clone. The chain carries TRBV21-1 and TRBJ2-7; the table calls TRBD1, which could not be checked here. TRBV21-1 is a recognized pseudogene. This CDR3 is built from 12 residues. The CDR3 here is CASRTQGYEQYV. CDR3 nucleotides: TGTGCCAGCAGAACCCAGGGGTACGAGCAGTACGTC.

The chain is built from TRBV30 and TRBJ2-2; D remains unclear. The CDR3 is made up of 12 amino acids. V was cut by 2 bases and J by 5 bases, with 6 bases left in between. Germline V gives CDR1 GTSNPN, CDR2 SVGIG (reference sequence). CDR3 DNA: TGTGCCTGGAGTCATAGTACCGGGGAGCTGTTTTTT. This sequence encodes CAWSHSTGELFF. Complete variable domain (other parts from reference TRBV30 and TRBJ2-2): SQTIHQWPATLVQPVGSPLSLECTVEGTSNPNLYWYRQAAGRGLQLLFYSVGIGQISSEVPQNLSASRPQDRQFILSSKKLLLSDSGFYLCAWSHSTGELFFGEGSRLTVL.

This chain connects TRBV13 to TRBJ1-2, with 11 nucleotides matching TRBD1. V shed 5 bases and J 3 bases; nucleotides not matched to a gene: 8. The length of the CDR3 is 16 residues. CDR1 and CDR2 (germline): PRHDT, FYEKMQ (reference sequence). This CDR3 is CASSMGQGDFDYGYTF. The CDR3 DNA follows: TGTGCCAGCAGCATGGGACAGGGGGATTTCGACTATGGCTACACCTTC.

The V gene is TRBV6-1, the J gene TRBJ1-3; a possible D gene is TRBD1 (5 bases). The length of the CDR3 is 14 residues. CDR1 is MNHNS and CDR2 is SASEGT in the germline V gene. Trimming cost V 6 bases and J 3 bases, with 12 bases left between them. CDR3 DNA: TGTGCCAGCAGCAGCGACAGAAGTGGAAACACCATATATTTT. Translating it yields CASSSDRSGNTIYF.

The gene calls are TRBV5-1 and TRBJ2-1; 10 bases match TRBD2. The CDR3 has 13 residues. Germline V gives CDR1 SGHRS, CDR2 YFSETQ. V was pared by 6 bases and J by 6 bases, with 3 bases of the junction left unmatched. Here the CDR3 reads CASKTSGINEQFF. The CDR3 coding sequence is TGCGCCAGCAAAACTAGCGGGATCAATGAGCAGTTCTTC.

The count of this clone is one. The rearrangement joins TRBV5-1 to TRBJ1-2; D unresolved. There are 14 residues in the CDR3. Trimming shortened V by 0 bases and J by 4 bases, and 10 bases separated the two germline ends. In germline, CDR1 is SGHRS, CDR2 YFSETQ. CDR3 sequence: CASSLGRRIYGYTF. The CDR3 coding sequence is TGCGCCAGCAGCTTGGGTCGGCGGATCTATGGCTACACCTTC.

This chain connects TRBV7-8 to TRBJ1-4; 12 bases align to TRBD1. Germline V gene data show CDR1 as SGHVS and CDR2 as FQNEAQ. Losses at the gene ends were 4 bases for V and 7 bases for J; bases not matched to a gene: 4. The CDR3 is 15 residues long. In DNA, the CDR3 is TGTGCCAGCAGCTCAGGGACAGGGGGCCCTGAAAAACTGTTTTTT. It is translated as CASSSGTGGPEKLFF.

This chain connects TRBV28 to TRBJ1-2; D uncertain. Germline values: CDR1 MDHEN, CDR2 SYDVKM. There are 12 residues in the CDR3. The CDR3 protein is CSVEINRGGYTF. The CDR3 DNA follows: TGTTCCGTTGAGATTAATCGGGGAGGCTACACCTTC.

This chain connects TRBV5-1 to TRBJ1-4, with D perhaps TRBD1 (5 bases). The CDR3 is made up of 19 amino acids. V was clipped by 0 bases and J by 7 bases, with 25 bases between them. Per the germline V gene, CDR1 is SGHRS and CDR2 is YFSETQ. For the CDR3, the DNA is TGCGCCAGCAGCTTGGTTGGGGCTGGGCAGGCCAATCGGGCTGAAAAACTGTTTTTT. Translated: CASSLVGAGQANRAEKLFF.

The chain recombines TRBV27 with TRBJ2-2, with D possibly TRBD1 on 5 matching bases. With 2 bases removed from V and 0 bases from J, the gap between germline ends came to 10 bases. Germline assignment: CDR1 MNHEY and CDR2 SMNVEV (reference sequence). The CDR3 length is 16 residues. The CDR3 DNA is TGTGCCAGCAGTTTAGACAGTCTGACGAACACCGGGGAGCTGTTTTTT. This codes for CASSLDSLTNTGELFF.

The chain has TRBV6-4 and TRBJ1-2, with TRBD1 matching over 12 bases. CDR1 and CDR2 from the germline V gene are MRHNA and SNTAGT. This CDR3 is 15 amino acids long. The V gene end was trimmed by 2 bases and the J gene end by 7 bases; junction bases not matched to a gene: 5. CDR3 bases: TGTGCCAGCAGTGACACCGGGACAGGGGGCGGTGGCTACACCTTC. It encodes CASSDTGTGGGGYTF.

The V and J genes are TRBV5-1 and TRBJ1-2; D unresolved. Between the trimmed V and J ends, which lost 3 bases and 0 bases, there was a span of 9 bases. CDR1 SGHRS and CDR2 YFSETQ come from the germline V gene. The CDR3 loop spans 14 amino acids. The CDR3 sequence is CASSSRASNYGYTF. CDR3 in DNA: TGCGCCAGCAGCTCTCGCGCCTCTAACTATGGCTACACCTTC.

The V and J genes are TRBV6-1 and TRBJ2-5, with 8 bases lining up with TRBD1. The tail of the sequence fits TRBJ2-7 better, so the J call may be wrong. This CDR3 contains 15 residues. CDR1 is MNHNS and CDR2 is SASEGT in the germline V gene. The CDR3 DNA reads as TGTGCCAGCAGTGAACAGGGGGCAAGAGGGGGCGAGCAGTACTTC. Amino acids: CASSEQGARGGEQYF.